A single sample gave rise to the 2 T cell receptor beta chains below, sequenced in a study of blood T cells in healthy people across ages. Primed by a sample-barcoded 5' primer and a J-beta primer mix, a second PCR proceeded for about 6 to 11 cycles. TCRdb reprocessed the 5' RACE reads via MiXCR and lists one record per CDR3 protein. The data contain 800,000 to 950,000 distinct CDR3 sequences, around 36% of them singletons. Material: blood. Source of these receptors: a man between 18 and 29 years old in good health.

The rearrangement joins TRBV7-2 to TRBJ1-1; D is possibly TRBD1 (6 bases). From germline, CDR1 is SGHTA and CDR2 FQGNSA. V was shortened by 5 bases and J by 6 bases, with 22 bases between the two germline ends. CDR3 length: 16 amino acids. The CDR3 bases are TGTGCCAGCAGCGACTCAGACACAGGGCAGGTCGCTGAAGCTTTCTTT. Protein: CASSDSDTGQVAEAFF.

This chain joins TRBV4-3 and TRBJ1-4; a possible D gene is TRBD1 (5 bases). Trimming shortened V by 0 bases and J by 5 bases, and 19 bases separated the two germline ends. From germline, CDR1 is LGHNA and CDR2 YSLEER. The CDR3 has 18 residues. In nucleotides, the CDR3 is TGCGCCAGCAGCCAAGAACCAGGGCATACCTCCACGAATGAAAAACTGTTTTTT. It yields the protein CASSQEPGHTSTNEKLFF.